Presented here are 3 T cell receptor beta chains from one specimen sequenced in a study of blood T cell repertoires in COVID-19. TCRdb keeps only in-frame clones here, not all; method: immunoSEQ multiplex PCR. The sample has 350,000 to 450,000 clones; 87% are singletons. The sequencing input was peripheral blood. The receptor set was obtained from an older woman with COVID-19, enrolled during active disease.

In DNA form, the CDR3 reads TGTGCCAGCAGTTTTTCGGGTAGCAATCAGCCCCAGCATTTT. It specifies CASSFSGSNQPQHF. The chain has TRBV27 and TRBJ1-5; D is unresolved. CDR1 MNHEY and CDR2 SMNVEV come from the germline V gene (reference sequence). Trimming left V 3 bases short and J 0 bases short, with 6 bases between. The CDR3 loop spans 14 amino acids.

The gene calls are TRBV7-9 and TRBJ2-7; 8 nucleotides align to TRBD1. Trimming cost V 1 base and J 6 bases; bases outside gene matches: 8. Germline V CDR1 and CDR2: SEHNR, FQNEAQ (reference sequence). CDR3 length: 15 residues. The CDR3 region is CASSLGDSGGREQYF. CDR3 nucleotide sequence: TGTGCCAGCAGCTTAGGGGATTCAGGGGGCCGCGAGCAGTACTTC.

The CDR3 bases are TGTGCCAGCAGTCTCCGCTCCTACGAGCAGTACTTC. It is translated as CASSLRSYEQYF. The chain uses TRBV6-6 and TRBJ2-7; D unclear. CDR1 and CDR2 (germline): MNHNY, SVGAGI (reference sequence). This CDR3 region has 12 residues. Trimming took 5 bases from V and 0 from J, leaving 5 bases between them.